This T cell receptor beta chain comes out of a study of T cells after somatic rescue of genetic block. CDR3 length: 16 residues. Germline lookup yields CDR1 LNHDA and CDR2 SQIVND (reference sequence). The V gene end was trimmed by 3 bases and the J gene end by 4 bases; junction bases not matched to a gene: 8. Clones were read by immunoSEQ multiplex PCR, and TCRdb kept only the in-frame ones, dropping some. The sample holds 110,000 or so clones, about 90% seen once. This receptor was taken from a woman aged 18-29 years. Specimen: peripheral blood mononuclear cells (PBMCs). The chain combines TRBV19 with TRBJ1-4, with 7 positions matching TRBD1. CDR3 loop: CASSMGLGQDNEKLFF. The DNA of the CDR3 is TGTGCCAGTAGTATGGGACTTGGACAGGATAATGAAAAACTGTTTTTT.